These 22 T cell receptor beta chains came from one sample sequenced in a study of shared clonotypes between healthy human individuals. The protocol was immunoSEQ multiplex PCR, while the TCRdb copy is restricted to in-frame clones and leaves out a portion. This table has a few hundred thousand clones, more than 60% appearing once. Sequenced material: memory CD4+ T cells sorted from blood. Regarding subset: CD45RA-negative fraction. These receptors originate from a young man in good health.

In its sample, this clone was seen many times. CDR3 residues: CSVIRNSGRSYEQYF. CDR3 DNA sequence: TGCAGCGTGATACGAAATAGCGGGAGATCCTACGAGCAGTACTTC. This chain links TRBV29-1 with TRBJ2-7, with 9 bases that match TRBD2. Trimming removed 6 bases from V and 1 base from J; junction bases left unmatched: 10. This CDR3 is built from 15 residues. Germline CDR1 is SQVTM and CDR2 is ANQGSEA.

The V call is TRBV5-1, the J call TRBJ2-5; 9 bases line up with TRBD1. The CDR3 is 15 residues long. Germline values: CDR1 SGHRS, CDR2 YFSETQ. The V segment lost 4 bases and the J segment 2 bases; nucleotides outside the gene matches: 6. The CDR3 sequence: CASSRGQGGQETQYF. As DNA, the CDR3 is TGCGCCAGCAGCAGGGGACAGGGAGGGCAAGAGACCCAGTACTTC.

The CDR3 protein is CASSTMPYGYTF. CDR3 DNA sequence: TGTGCCAGCAGTACCATGCCCTATGGCTACACCTTC. The chain is built from TRBV28 and TRBJ1-2, with D hard to call. This CDR3 contains 12 residues. Germline V gene data show CDR1 as MDHEN and CDR2 as SYDVKM. Trimming shortened V by 5 bases and J by 4 bases, and 8 bases separated the two germline ends.

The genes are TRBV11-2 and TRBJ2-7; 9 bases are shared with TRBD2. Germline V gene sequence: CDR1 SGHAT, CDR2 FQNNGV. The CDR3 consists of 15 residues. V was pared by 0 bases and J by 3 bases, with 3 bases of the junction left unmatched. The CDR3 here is CASSLDAGGFYEQYF. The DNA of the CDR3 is TGTGCCAGCAGCTTAGATGCGGGAGGGTTCTACGAGCAGTACTTC.

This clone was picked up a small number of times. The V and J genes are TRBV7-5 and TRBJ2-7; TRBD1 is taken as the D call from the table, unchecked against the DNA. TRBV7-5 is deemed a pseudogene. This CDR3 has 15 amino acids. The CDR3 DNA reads TGTGTCAGAAGCCCGAGGGGACAGTTTTCCTACGAGCAGTACTTC. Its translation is CVRSPRGQFSYEQYF.

CDR3 nucleotide sequence: TGTGCCATCAGTGCTGAAGGGATTGGAAACACCATATATTTT. This gives the protein CAISAEGIGNTIYF. The chain employs TRBV10-3 and TRBJ1-3, with no clear D. Per germline, CDR1 ENHRY and CDR2 SYGVKD. The V end lost 4 bases, the J end lost 3 bases, and 10 bases lay between the germline ends. The CDR3 loop spans 14 amino acids.

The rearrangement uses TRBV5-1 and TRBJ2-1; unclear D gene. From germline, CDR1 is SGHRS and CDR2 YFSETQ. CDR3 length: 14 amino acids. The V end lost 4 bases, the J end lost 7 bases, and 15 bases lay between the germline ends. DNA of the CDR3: TGCGCCAGCAGCCCCCGAGGAGAAGTGAATGAGCAGTTCTTC. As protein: CASSPRGEVNEQFF.

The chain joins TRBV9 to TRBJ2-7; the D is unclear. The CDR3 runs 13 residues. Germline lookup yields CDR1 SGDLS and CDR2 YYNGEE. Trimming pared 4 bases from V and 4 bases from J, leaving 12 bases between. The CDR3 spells CASSFFRLYEQYF. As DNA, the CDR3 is TGTGCCAGCAGCTTCTTTAGGCTTTACGAGCAGTACTTC.

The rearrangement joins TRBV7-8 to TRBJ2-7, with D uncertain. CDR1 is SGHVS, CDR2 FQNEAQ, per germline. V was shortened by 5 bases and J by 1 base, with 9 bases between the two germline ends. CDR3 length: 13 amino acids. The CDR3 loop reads CASSRTESYEQYF. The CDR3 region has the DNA TGTGCCAGCAGCCGGACGGAATCCTACGAGCAGTACTTC.

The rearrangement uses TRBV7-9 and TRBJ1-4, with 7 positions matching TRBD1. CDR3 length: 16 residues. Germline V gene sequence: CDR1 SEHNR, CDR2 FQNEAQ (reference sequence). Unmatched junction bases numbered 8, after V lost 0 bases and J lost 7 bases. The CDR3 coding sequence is TGTGCCAGCAGCTTAGCCCCGACAGGGTCTGGTGAAAAACTGTTTTTT. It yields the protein CASSLAPTGSGEKLFF.

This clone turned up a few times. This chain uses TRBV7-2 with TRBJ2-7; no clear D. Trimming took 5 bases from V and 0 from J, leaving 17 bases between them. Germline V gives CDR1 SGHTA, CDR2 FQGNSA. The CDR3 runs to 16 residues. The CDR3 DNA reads TGTGCCAGCAGCCCGGATGGCTCTTGGCTCTCCTACGAGCAGTACTTC. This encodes CASSPDGSWLSYEQYF.

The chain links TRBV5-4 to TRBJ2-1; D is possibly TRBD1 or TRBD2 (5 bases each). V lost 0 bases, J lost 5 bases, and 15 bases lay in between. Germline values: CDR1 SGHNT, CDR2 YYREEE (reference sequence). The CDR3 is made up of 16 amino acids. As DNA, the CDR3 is TGTGCCAGCAGCTTGGAGGGTTGGGACCGAGACAATGAGCAGTTCTTC. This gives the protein CASSLEGWDRDNEQFF.

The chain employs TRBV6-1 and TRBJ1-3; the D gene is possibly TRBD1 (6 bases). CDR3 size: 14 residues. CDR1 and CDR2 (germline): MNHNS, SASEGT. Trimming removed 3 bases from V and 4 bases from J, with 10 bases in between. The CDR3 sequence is CASSDPRGGNTIYF. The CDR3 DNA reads TGTGCCAGCAGTGATCCCAGGGGAGGAAACACCATATATTTT.

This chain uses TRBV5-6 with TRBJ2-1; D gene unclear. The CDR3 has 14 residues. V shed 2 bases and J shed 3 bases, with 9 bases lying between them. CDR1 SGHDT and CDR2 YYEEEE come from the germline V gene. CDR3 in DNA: TGTGCCAGCAGCTTTCTGCTAGTCTACAATGAGCAGTTCTTC. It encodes CASSFLLVYNEQFF.

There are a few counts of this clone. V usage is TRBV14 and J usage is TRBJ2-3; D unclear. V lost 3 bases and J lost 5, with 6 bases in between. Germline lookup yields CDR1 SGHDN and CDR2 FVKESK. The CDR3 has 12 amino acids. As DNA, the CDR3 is TGTGCCAGCAGCCACCTGGGAGATACGCAGTATTTT. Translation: CASSHLGDTQYF.

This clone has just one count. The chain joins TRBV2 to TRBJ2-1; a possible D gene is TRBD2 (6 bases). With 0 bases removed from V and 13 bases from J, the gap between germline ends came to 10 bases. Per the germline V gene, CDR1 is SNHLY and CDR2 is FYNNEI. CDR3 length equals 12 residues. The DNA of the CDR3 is TGTGCCAGCAGTGAAGCCGGGGAGGCACAGTTCTTC. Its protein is CASSEAGEAQFF.

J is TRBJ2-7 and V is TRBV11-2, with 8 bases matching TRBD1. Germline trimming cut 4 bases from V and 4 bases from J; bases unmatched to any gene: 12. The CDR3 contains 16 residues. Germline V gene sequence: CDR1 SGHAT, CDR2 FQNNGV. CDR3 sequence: CASSSPLGTGVYEQYF. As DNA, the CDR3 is TGTGCCAGCAGCTCCCCACTGGGGACAGGCGTTTACGAGCAGTACTTC.

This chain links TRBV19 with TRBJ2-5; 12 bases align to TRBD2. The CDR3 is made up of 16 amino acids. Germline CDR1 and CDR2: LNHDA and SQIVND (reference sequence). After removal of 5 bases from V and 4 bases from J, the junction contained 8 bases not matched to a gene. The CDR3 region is CASSPPSGRAGETQYF. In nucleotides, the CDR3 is TGTGCCAGTAGTCCACCTAGCGGGAGGGCCGGAGAGACCCAGTACTTC.

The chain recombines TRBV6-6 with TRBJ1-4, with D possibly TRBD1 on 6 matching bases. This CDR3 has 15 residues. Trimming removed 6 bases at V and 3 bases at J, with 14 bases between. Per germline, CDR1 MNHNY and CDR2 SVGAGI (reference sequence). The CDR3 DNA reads TGTGCCAGCAGACAGGGCCGGCCCCCTAATGAAAAACTGTTTTTT. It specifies CASRQGRPPNEKLFF.

The CDR3, as DNA: TGTGCCAGCAGTGCCGGGACTAGCTCCCACACCGGGGAGCTGTTTTTT. Its translation: CASSAGTSSHTGELFF. This chain joins TRBV28 and TRBJ2-2; 9 bases align to TRBD2. V lost 5 bases to trimming and J lost 3 bases; unmatched junction nucleotides: 7. CDR3 length: 16 residues. CDR1 and CDR2 (germline): MDHEN, SYDVKM. The whole variable domain, filled in from reference TRBV28 and TRBJ2-2, reads DVKVTQSSRYLVKRTGEKVFLECVQDMDHENMFWYRQDPGLGLRLIYFSYDVKMKEKGDIPEGYSVSREKKERFSLILESASTNQTSMYLCASSAGTSSHTGELFFGEGSRLTVL.

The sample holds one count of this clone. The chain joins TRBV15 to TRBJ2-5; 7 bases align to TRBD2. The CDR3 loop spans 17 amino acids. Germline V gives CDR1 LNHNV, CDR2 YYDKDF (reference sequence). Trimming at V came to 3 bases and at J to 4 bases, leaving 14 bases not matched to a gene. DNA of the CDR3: TGTGCCACCAGCAGTACTAGCGACTACTTGCAGGCAGAGACCCAGTACTTC. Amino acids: CATSSTSDYLQAETQYF.

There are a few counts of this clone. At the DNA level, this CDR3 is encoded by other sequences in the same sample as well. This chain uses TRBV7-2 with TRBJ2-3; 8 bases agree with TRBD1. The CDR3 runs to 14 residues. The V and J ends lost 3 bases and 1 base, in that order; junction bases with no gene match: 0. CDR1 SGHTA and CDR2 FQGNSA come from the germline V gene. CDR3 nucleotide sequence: TGTGCCAGCAGCTTGACAGGGGGCACAGATACGCAGTATTTT. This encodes CASSLTGGTDTQYF.